The rows below give T cell receptor beta chains drawn from one sample of a study of cytomegalovirus exposure and HLA in healthy donors. Measured with immunoSEQ multiplex PCR; TCRdb has only the in-frame clones, and not every one. The profile shows 200,000 or so clones, roughly 90% of them singletons. The sample taken for sequencing was PBMCs. Receptors originate from a girl under three years old in good health and CMV-seronegative. The conserved cysteine and the conserved F or W are not part of the CDR3 here. Rows may omit the clone size; those that give it use once, few, many or a size class.

J gene,V gene,clone size,CDR3 protein
TRBJ1-1,TRBV5-1,NA,ASSPYTGHTEAF
TRBJ2-7,TRBV11-3,NA,ASSPRTGESYEQY
TRBJ2-7,TRBV5-1,few,ASSLAPDTYEQY
TRBJ2-6,TRBV25-1,few,ASSVGANVLT
TRBJ1-2,TRBV5-6,NA,ASSLGEDGYT
TRBJ2-1,TRBV4-2,NA,ASSQDELAGSHASYNEQF
TRBJ1-1,TRBV5-1,NA,ASSTDRGTEAF
TRBJ2-5,TRBV5-1,NA,ASSLSGTEEETQY
TRBJ2-7,TRBV14,NA,ASSQEDLPTGLPTYEQY
TRBJ2-1,TRBV7-9,NA,ASSLSSGRTSSYNEQF
TRBJ1-1,TRBV6-5,NA,ASSRQNTEAF
TRBJ2-2,TRBV13,NA,ASSLGSASGSGPNTGELF
TRBJ2-1,TRBV5-1,NA,ASSSAGGPFNEQF
TRBJ2-1,TRBV6-5,NA,ASSPGQGIEQF
TRBJ2-1,TRBV5-1,NA,ASSQQGTYNEQF
TRBJ2-7,TRBV11-2,NA,ASSDPGLAVHEQY
TRBJ2-7,TRBV5-6,NA,ASSLIGGSYEQY
TRBJ1-1,TRBV11-2,NA,ASLGQGAPAF
TRBJ2-5,TRBV4-1,NA,ASSHGQGTPETQY
TRBJ1-1,TRBV19,NA,ASSIPGVNTEAF
TRBJ2-3,TRBV7-9,NA,ASTSGGPSDTQY
TRBJ2-7,TRBV9,NA,ASSAEGLAPYEQY
TRBJ2-7,TRBV28,NA,ASSLRAVSPRTPYEQY
TRBJ1-1,TRBV6-5,NA,ASSYAGGDTEAF
TRBJ1-1,TRBV25-1,few,ASSDTPDRVSRAF
TRBJ1-2,TRBV30,NA,AWSLQSFYGYT
TRBJ1-2,TRBV10-2,NA,ASSAMGQVYGYT
TRBJ2-4,TRBV6-1,few,ASSERDRNIQY
TRBJ1-4,TRBV30,NA,AWCPADYEKLF
TRBJ2-5,TRBV29-1,NA,SAVKEGQY
TRBJ2-6,TRBV5-1,NA,ASSSTAGVGANVLT